These 17 T cell receptor beta chains share one sample of origin, sequenced in a study of T-cell reconstitution after alpha-beta-depleted transplantation in children. Library preparation (for TCRbeta) was performed with unique molecular identifiers. TCRdb recomputed calls from the PCR reads with MiXCR, one row per CDR3 protein. In the table there are around 500,000 distinct CDR3 sequences, under 30% of which are singletons. Sequencing was performed on PBMCs, mostly from graft donor cells, taken 360 days after TCRalphabeta/CD19-depleted stem cell transplant. Every receptor here comes from a boy under two years old who had a stem cell transplant for acute myeloid leukemia, so the T cells may come from the graft donor.

The V gene is TRBV4-1, the J gene TRBJ2-1, with a possible D match to TRBD1 (5 bases). This CDR3 has 15 amino acids. Trimming left V 1 base short and J 6 bases short, with 13 bases between. The germline V gene encodes CDR1 MGHRA and CDR2 YSYEKL. CDR3 DNA: TGCGCCAGCAGCCAAGGCAGGGTGATTGGCAATGAGCAGTTCTTC. This translates into CASSQGRVIGNEQFF.

The rearrangement joins TRBV2 to TRBJ2-7; D not resolved. Germline V lookup: CDR1 SNHLY, CDR2 FYNNEI. The V gene lost 3 bases and the J gene lost 9 bases, with 9 bases spanning the gap. The CDR3 covers 11 residues. In nucleotides, the CDR3 is TGTGCCAGCAGTGACCTGGATGCGCAGTACTTC. Its protein is CASSDLDAQYF.

This sequence joins TRBV12-1 and TRBJ2-2; TRBD2 was called by the table and not checked on the DNA. TRBV12-1 is a pseudogene locus. The CDR3 covers 16 residues. CDR3 coding DNA: TGTGCCAGCAGCTCAGGGGGAGGGACAGCGGCCGGGGAGCTGTTTTTT. Protein: CASSSGGGTAAGELFF.

The V call is TRBV20-1, the J call TRBJ2-1; TRBD2 aligns across 7 bases. The germline V gene encodes CDR1 DFQATT and CDR2 SNEGSKA (reference sequence). The CDR3 is 15 residues long. J gave up 7 bases and V 3 bases, and 12 bases lay outside the gene matches. As DNA, the CDR3 is TGCAGTGCTAGGGGGCCAGCGGGAAGAGAGAATGAGCAGTTCTTC. Its protein is CSARGPAGRENEQFF.

The CDR3 DNA is TGCACCCCGTCACCGGCACTAGCGGGGCGCACAGATACGCAGTATTTT. As protein: CTPSPALAGRTDTQYF. The chain combines TRBV20-1 with TRBJ2-3, with 10 bases aligning to TRBD2. CDR1 and CDR2 (germline): DFQATT, SNEGSKA (reference sequence). This CDR3 is 16 amino acids long.

This clonotype has at least ten counts. CDR3 sequence: CASSQEGTRLFGELFF. The CDR3 DNA follows: TGCGCCAGCAGCCAAGAAGGGACTAGGCTGTTTGGGGAGCTGTTTTTT. The gene calls are TRBV4-1 and TRBJ2-2, with TRBD2 matching 8 bases. The germline V gene has CDR1 MGHRA and CDR2 YSYEKL. Trimming at V came to 0 bases and at J to 8 bases, leaving 8 bases not matched to a gene. The length of the CDR3 is 16 residues.

This clonotype was detected ten times or more. The V and J genes are TRBV27 and TRBJ2-1; 10 nucleotides line up with TRBD2. V lost 0 bases, J lost 5 bases, and 7 bases stayed unmatched. The CDR3 extends over 17 amino acids. Per the germline V gene, CDR1 is MNHEY and CDR2 is SMNVEV (reference sequence). The CDR3 DNA reads as TGTGCCAGCAGTTTATCGTCTGGCGGACTAGCGGACAATGAGCAGTTCTTC. Translation gives CASSLSSGGLADNEQFF.

The CDR3 spells CASSYSTEAGGHNEQFF. The CDR3 bases are TGTGCCAGCAGTTACTCGACCGAAGCGGGGGGGCACAATGAGCAGTTCTTC. J is TRBJ2-1 and V is TRBV6-5; 10 bases match TRBD2. The CDR3 is 17 amino acids. Germline V gene sequence: CDR1 MNHEY, CDR2 SVGAGI. The ends lost 0 bases at V and 5 bases at J; junction bases unmatched: 7.

The chain recombines TRBV24-1 with TRBJ2-1; 9 bases map to TRBD1. The CDR3 has 17 residues. Germline-derived CDR1 and CDR2 are KGHDR and SFDVKD. V lost 3 bases, J lost 3 bases, and 8 bases stayed unmatched. The DNA of the CDR3 is TGTGCCACCAGTGATGGTCCCCGGGACAGGGACTACAATGAGCAGTTCTTC. It translates to CATSDGPRDRDYNEQFF.

The chain employs TRBV4-1 and TRBJ2-6; D not certain. Germline V gene sequence: CDR1 MGHRA, CDR2 YSYEKL. V gave up 0 bases and J gave up 0 bases, with 12 bases separating them. This CDR3 contains 18 residues. In nucleotides, the CDR3 is TGCGCCAGCAGCCAAGATCGTCGGGCAACCTCTGGGGCCAACGTCCTGACTTTC. Encoded protein: CASSQDRRATSGANVLTF.

This clonotype was seen repeatedly, ten times or more. V is TRBV7-2 and J is TRBJ2-7; no clear D gene. CDR3 length: 14 residues. Germline assignment: CDR1 SGHTA and CDR2 FQGNSA. V was cut by 1 base and J by 0 bases, with 7 bases left in between. The CDR3 DNA sequence: TGTGCCAGCAGCTTAGTTAGCCTCTCCTACGAGCAGTACTTC. It is translated as CASSLVSLSYEQYF.

There are a few counts of this clonotype. Given a much more abundant clone one base away, this may be a read error. This rearrangement joins TRBV12-3 or TRBV12-4 to TRBJ2-7; 10 nucleotides line up with TRBD1. J gave up 6 bases and V 3 bases, and 2 bases lay outside the gene matches. This CDR3 is 13 amino acids long. This CDR3 is CASSFGTGVEQYF. The CDR3 coding sequence is TGTGCCAGCAGTTTCGGGACAGGGGTCGAGCAGTACTTC.

V gene TRBV6-5 combines with J gene TRBJ2-2; no firm D call. This CDR3 is 16 amino acids long. V lost 0 bases and J lost 4, with 12 bases in between. CDR1 is MNHEY and CDR2 is SVGAGI in the germline V gene. The CDR3 loop reads CASSYSGHWSTGELFF. CDR3 bases: TGTGCCAGCAGTTACTCGGGTCATTGGAGCACCGGGGAGCTGTTTTTT.

This clonotype was seen at least ten times. V usage is TRBV20-1 and J usage is TRBJ1-1; 10 nucleotides agree with TRBD1. Germline trimming cut 2 bases from V and 4 bases from J; bases unmatched to any gene: 4. CDR3 size: 14 residues. Germline CDR1 reads DFQATT; CDR2 reads SNEGSKA (reference sequence). The CDR3 DNA is TGCAGTGCTAGACCCGGACAGGGGGGCACTGAAGCTTTCTTT. Its translation is CSARPGQGGTEAFF.

The chain carries TRBV9 and TRBJ2-3; D gene unclear. Trimming took 0 bases from V and 0 from J, leaving 2 bases between them. The CDR3 runs to 13 residues. Germline loops: CDR1 SGDLS, CDR2 YYNGEE. CDR3 in amino acids: CASSVVSTDTQYF. The CDR3 DNA sequence: TGTGCCAGCAGCGTAGTGAGCACAGATACGCAGTATTTT.

This clonotype has a handful of counts. The V and J genes are TRBV20-1 and TRBJ1-4; 7 positions match TRBD1. Germline V gene lookup returns CDR1 DFQATT and CDR2 SNEGSKA (reference sequence). The CDR3 length is 15 residues. The trim removed 6 bases at V and 2 bases at J, leaving 9 bases unmatched. The DNA for the CDR3 is TGCAGTGCCTTAAGTGACAGGGTCACTAATGAAAAACTGTTTTTT. Its protein is CSALSDRVTNEKLFF.

In this sample, this clonotype turned up many times. V usage is TRBV6-5 and J usage is TRBJ2-7; 8 bases are shared with TRBD1. Germline loops: CDR1 MNHEY, CDR2 SVGAGI. J gave up 2 bases and V 2 bases, and 5 bases lay outside the gene matches. The CDR3 covers 15 residues. This CDR3 reads CASSYRDRFPYEQYF. The CDR3, as DNA: TGTGCCAGCAGTTACAGGGACAGGTTTCCCTACGAGCAGTACTTC.